This TCR beta chain was sequenced for a study of early T cells in non-severe SARS-CoV-2 infection. With V trimmed by 6 bases and J by 1 base, 2 bases remained unmatched. Germline lookup yields CDR1 MNHNY and CDR2 SVGAGI (reference sequence). The CDR3 covers 16 residues. This clonotype was observed a handful of times. A single record per CDR3 protein comes from TCRdb applying MiXCR to the 5' RACE reads. The table lists about 98,000 distinct CDR3 sequences, 9.5% to 12% of them singletons. The rearrangement joins TRBV6-6 to TRBJ2-3; TRBD2 aligns across 15 bases. Sequenced sample: whole blood. This clonotype was obtained from an adult who was a healthcare worker with PCR-confirmed SARS-CoV-2 infection or an uninfected control (not recorded which). CDR3: CASRGLAGGRTDTQYF. CDR3 nucleotide sequence: TGTGCCAGCAGAGGACTAGCGGGAGGGCGCACAGATACGCAGTATTTT.